The clone carrying this T cell receptor beta chain was picked up a small number of times. The antigen is undetermined. This sample is drawn from a study of cytomegalovirus exposure and HLA in healthy donors. The PCR ran on 60 Vbeta and 13 Jbeta primers. The repertoire was sequenced with immunoSEQ multiplex PCR; TCRdb's copy has only in-frame clones and lacks some. The table includes about 170,000 clones, around 83% detected once. The germline V gene encodes CDR1 MNHEY and CDR2 SVGAGI. Trimming shortened V by 0 bases and J by 6 bases, and 11 bases separated the two germline ends. This CDR3 has 14 amino acids. The study, taken as a whole, reports: Per a later analysis, about 17,000 TCR beta sequences showed association with HLA alleles at 0.05 false discovery rate.

Sequenced sample: PBMCs. This receptor was taken from a man younger than 40 in good health and CMV-seropositive. The V call is TRBV6-5, the J call TRBJ1-2; D perhaps matches TRBD1 (6 bases). The CDR3 region has the DNA TGTGCCAGCAGTTACTCTAGGGGGAAGGATGGCTACACCTTC. This encodes CASSYSRGKDGYTF.